This TCR beta chain was sequenced in a study of tumor T cells in aggressive B-cell lymphoma (dated 2017 in TCRdb). The method was the immunoSEQ multiplex PCR assay. TCRdb stores this immuneACCESS table with in-frame sequences only. Part of the clones is absent; in the studies checked, under half of the shortfall reflects unresolved V genes, and no reason is known for the rest. Here the sample has more than 5,000 clones; about 90% occur a single time. Together, the top ten hold roughly 2.5% of the sample. Trimming takes 5 bases from V and 0 bases from J, and the germline ends sit 14 bases apart. Looking up the germline V gene yields CDR1 SGHVS and CDR2 FQNEAQ. The CDR3 runs 16 residues from the cysteine to the phenylalanine. Only the CDR3 DNA is retained, 48 bases long and in frame from the first base. A note on this clone: It lacks a known antigen. No base quality values were provided; no much bigger clone lies one nucleotide off.

The V gene is TRBV7-8 and the J gene is TRBJ2-1; confidence is insufficient to name the D gene. Sequenced: tumor tissue. The receptor's source is an adult with diffuse large B cell lymphoma. The sequenced DNA: TGTGCCAGCAGCCAAGACTGGCGGAGCTCCTACAATGAGCAGTTCTTC. Translated, it gives CASSQDWRSSYNEQFF.